This T cell receptor beta chain emerged from a study of cytomegalovirus exposure and HLA in healthy donors. Notes on this clone: The antigen remains undetermined.

The CDR3 spans 18 residues. The study's findings and limits: Listed as cytomegalovirus-associated were about 160 TCR beta chains.

Sequenced by immunoSEQ multiplex PCR; TCRdb stores in-frame clones only, minus some. The sample records approximately 150,000 clones, approximately 90% being singletons. The chain has TRBV21-1 and TRBJ2-1; the table's D call TRBD2 went unverified against the DNA. TRBV21-1 is a known pseudogene. Source material: PBMCs. The source is a man aged 18 to 35 in good health and CMV-seropositive. CDR3 sequence reads: CASSTSRLAGRGRDEQFF. CDR3 DNA sequence: TGTGCCAGCAGCACTTCCCGACTAGCGGGAAGAGGTAGAGATGAGCAGTTCTTC.